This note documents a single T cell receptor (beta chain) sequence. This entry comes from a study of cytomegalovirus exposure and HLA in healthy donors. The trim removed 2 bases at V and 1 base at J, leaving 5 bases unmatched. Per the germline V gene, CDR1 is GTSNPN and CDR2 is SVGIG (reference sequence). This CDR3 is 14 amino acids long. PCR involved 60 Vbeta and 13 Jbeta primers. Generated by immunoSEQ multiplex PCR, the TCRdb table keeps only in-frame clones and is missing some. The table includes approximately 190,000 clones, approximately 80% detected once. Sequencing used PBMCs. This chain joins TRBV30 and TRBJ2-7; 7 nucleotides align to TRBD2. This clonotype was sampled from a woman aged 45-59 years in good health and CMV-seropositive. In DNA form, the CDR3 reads TGTGCCTGGAGTCCCAGCGGGGTTTCCTACGAGCAGTACTTC. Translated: CAWSPSGVSYEQYF.